Described below is a single TCR beta chain sequence and its context. These data belong to a study of preoperative IRX-2 immunotherapy in early breast cancer. CDR1 and CDR2 from the germline V gene are MGHRA and YSYEKL. There are 15 residues in the CDR3. The V and J ends lost 1 base and 2 bases respectively, with 11 bases between them. Treatment in this sample: preoperative locoregional IRX-2 cytokine immunotherapy. Assay: immunoSEQ multiplex PCR; the TCRdb copy retains only in-frame clones and omits some. The table has around 25,000 clones, approximately 80% seen once. The rearrangement uses TRBV4-1 and TRBJ2-5; tentatively, D is TRBD1 (5 bases). The material sequenced was lymph node tissue, taken before IRX-2 immunotherapy. The sequence derives from a human donor with breast cancer. The CDR3 DNA is TGCGCCAGCAGCCAAGCCGACAGCCGGCAAGAGACCCAGTACTTC. Translated: CASSQADSRQETQYF.